This T cell receptor (beta chain) was captured in a study of cytomegalovirus exposure and HLA in healthy donors. The PCR contained 60 Vbeta and 13 Jbeta primers. Measured with immunoSEQ multiplex PCR; TCRdb has only the in-frame clones, and not every one. This sample contains about 140,000 clones. The V end was cut by 3 bases, the J end by 4 bases, with 15 bases between. Germline V gives CDR1 MNHNS, CDR2 SASEGT. This CDR3 contains 15 residues. The rearrangement joins TRBV6-1 to TRBJ1-2, with a weak D call TRBD1 (5 bases). The TCR sequence derives from a male donor in good health and CMV-seronegative. Sequences were obtained from PBMCs. CDR3 sequence: CASSDPFWGLYGYTF. The CDR3 nucleotides read TGTGCCAGCAGTGACCCCTTTTGGGGACTCTATGGCTACACCTTC.